The 10 T cell receptor beta chains below come from one sample, sequenced in a study of blood T cells in healthy people across ages. Using a J-beta primer mix together with a sample-barcoded 5' primer, a second PCR was run for roughly 6 to 12 cycles. TCRdb re-called the 5' RACE reads with MiXCR, one entry per CDR3 protein. Of fewer than 1,000,000 distinct CDR3 sequences detected, under 55% appear once; the ten largest clones hold roughly 19%. The specimen sequenced was blood. These receptors all stem from a man in his 60s in good health.

This clonotype has more than one count but fewer than ten. The chain has TRBV27 and TRBJ2-2, with no clear D. Per germline, CDR1 MNHEY and CDR2 SMNVEV (reference sequence). Trimming removed 3 bases at V and 3 bases at J, with 14 bases between. There are 16 residues in the CDR3. CDR3 sequence reads: CASSFSTALDTGELFF. The CDR3, as DNA: TGTGCCAGCAGTTTTTCAACCGCTTTGGACACCGGGGAGCTGTTTTTT.

Only a few counts were recorded for this clonotype. The CDR3 is CAISESNKGPQETQYF. In DNA, the CDR3 is TGTGCCATCAGTGAGTCGAATAAGGGGCCGCAAGAGACCCAGTACTTC. The V call is TRBV10-3, the J call TRBJ2-4; TRBD1 might be the D (5 bases). The DNA matches TRBJ2-5 better at its end, which makes the J call doubtful. This CDR3 contains 16 residues. CDR1 is ENHRY and CDR2 is SYGVKD in the germline V gene.

The chain combines TRBV7-2 with TRBJ2-3; perhaps TRBD1 as D (6 bases). CDR1 is SGHTA and CDR2 is FQGNSA in the germline V gene. Deletions cut 2 bases from V and 0 bases from J, with 21 bases between. This CDR3 has 19 residues. The CDR3 sequence: CASSLLVVPGQRSTDTQYF. CDR3 bases: TGTGCCAGCAGCTTATTAGTGGTCCCGGGACAAAGAAGCACAGATACGCAGTATTTT.

The V and J genes are TRBV5-6 and TRBJ2-4, with D perhaps matching TRBD2 (6 bases). The CDR3 consists of 13 residues. Trimming left V 3 bases short and J 10 bases short, with 14 bases between. Germline CDR1 and CDR2: SGHDT and YYEEEE. The CDR3 sequence: CASSSFLEGIQYF. Written as DNA, the CDR3 is TGTGCCAGCAGCTCCTTTTTGGAGGGAATTCAGTACTTC.

The genes are TRBV28 and TRBJ2-1; D may be TRBD2 (6 bases). Germline CDR1 MDHEN, CDR2 SYDVKM. The CDR3 contains 13 residues. Trimming removed 11 bases from V and 0 bases from J, with 11 bases in between. CDR3 region: CAARDSSYNEQFF. The DNA of the CDR3 is TGTGCCGCCCGGGACTCCTCCTACAATGAGCAGTTCTTC. The full variable domain, in which reference TRBV28 and TRBJ2-1 provide the parts outside the CDR3, is DVKVTQSSRYLVKRTGEKVFLECVQDMDHENMFWYRQDPGLGLRLIYFSYDVKMKEKGDIPEGYSVSREKKERFSLILESASTNQTSMYLCAARDSSYNEQFFGPGTRLTVL.

CDR3 protein: CASSQRGTLSAEKLFF. The CDR3 nucleotides are TGCGCCAGCAGCCAAAGGGGAACCCTCAGTGCTGAAAAACTGTTTTTT. This chain uses TRBV4-3 with TRBJ1-4, with D perhaps matching TRBD1 (5 bases). The CDR3 loop spans 16 amino acids. CDR1 is LGHNA, CDR2 YSLEER, per germline. Trimming removed 2 bases at V and 7 bases at J, with 17 bases between.

The chain recombines TRBV15 with TRBJ2-5; D uncertain. Trimming took off 4 bases at V and 4 bases at J, with 10 bases between the two ends. Germline CDR1 LNHNV, CDR2 YYDKDF (reference sequence). The CDR3 is 13 amino acids. In DNA form, the CDR3 reads TGTGCCACCAGCACTTTTGGACGAGAGACCCAGTACTTC. Translation: CATSTFGRETQYF. Full variable domain (remainder filled in from reference TRBV15 and TRBJ2-5): DAMVIQNPRYQVTQFGKPVTLSCSQTLNHNVMYWYQQKSSQAPKLLFHYYDKDFNNEADTPDNFQSRRPNTSFCFLDIRSPGLGDTAMYLCATSTFGRETQYFGPGTRLLVL.

This clonotype was picked up a small number of times. The chain has TRBV11-2 and TRBJ2-7; no reliable D call. Germline V gene lookup returns CDR1 SGHAT and CDR2 FQNNGV. V lost 3 bases and J 5 bases, leaving 8 bases between the germline ends. The length of the CDR3 is 12 residues. The CDR3 protein is CASSFLGHEQYF. DNA for the CDR3: TGTGCCAGCAGCTTCCTAGGTCACGAGCAGTACTTC.

CDR3 sequence: CSAYRRGDTQYF. CDR3 DNA: TGCAGTGCTTACCGACGGGGAGATACGCAGTATTTT. The chain links TRBV20-1 to TRBJ2-3; D is possibly TRBD2 (5 bases). This CDR3 contains 12 residues. Germline loops: CDR1 DFQATT, CDR2 SNEGSKA (reference sequence). V lost 5 bases and J 5 bases, leaving 11 bases between the germline ends.

The V gene is TRBV7-9, the J gene TRBJ2-6; 12 bases are a match to TRBD1. This CDR3 region has 17 residues. Germline loops: CDR1 SEHNR, CDR2 FQNEAQ (reference sequence). J gave up 2 bases and V 5 bases, and 4 bases lay outside the gene matches. CDR3: CASSHRDRGPGANVLTF. CDR3 coding DNA: TGTGCCAGCAGCCACCGGGACAGGGGGCCTGGGGCCAACGTCCTGACTTTC.